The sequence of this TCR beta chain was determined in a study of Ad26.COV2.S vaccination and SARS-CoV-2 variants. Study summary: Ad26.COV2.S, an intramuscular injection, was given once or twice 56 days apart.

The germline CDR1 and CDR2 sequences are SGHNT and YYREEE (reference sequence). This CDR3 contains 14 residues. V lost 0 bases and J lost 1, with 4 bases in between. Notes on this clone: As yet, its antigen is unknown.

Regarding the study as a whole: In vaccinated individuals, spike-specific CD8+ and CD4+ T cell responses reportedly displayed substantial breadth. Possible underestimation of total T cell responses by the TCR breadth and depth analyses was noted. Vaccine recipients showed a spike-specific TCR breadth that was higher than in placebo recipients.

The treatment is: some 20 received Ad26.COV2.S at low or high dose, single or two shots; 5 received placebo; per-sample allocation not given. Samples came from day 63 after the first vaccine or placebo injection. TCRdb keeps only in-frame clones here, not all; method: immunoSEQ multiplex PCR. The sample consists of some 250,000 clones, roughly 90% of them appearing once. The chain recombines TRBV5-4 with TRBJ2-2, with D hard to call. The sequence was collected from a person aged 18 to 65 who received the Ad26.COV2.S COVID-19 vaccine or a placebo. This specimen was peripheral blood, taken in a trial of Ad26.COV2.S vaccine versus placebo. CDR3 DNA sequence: TGTGCCAGCAGCTTGGACAGGAACACCGGGGAGCTGTTTTTT. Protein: CASSLDRNTGELFF.